This T cell receptor beta chain was captured in a study of blood T cells in healthy people across ages. Looking at the study overall: Per every two T cells, about one barcoded beta molecule was captured by template switching.

The ends were cut back, 5 bases at V and 2 bases at J, with 15 bases in the middle. This CDR3 is built from 15 residues. Germline values: CDR1 SGHTA, CDR2 FQGNSA. With a J-beta primer mix and a sample-barcoded 5' primer, a second PCR ran roughly 6 to 11 cycles. TCRdb recomputed calls from the 5' RACE reads with MiXCR, one row per CDR3 protein. The table has hundreds of thousands of distinct CDR3 sequences, more than 40% seen once. Turning to this clonotype: Its antigen is unknown.

Study-level findings and limits: Older age went with lower TCR beta diversity per million T cells, in a roughly linear way.

This sequence joins TRBV7-2 and TRBJ2-5; the D gene is possibly TRBD2 (6 bases). The receptor's source is a man aged 55 to 70 in good health. Sequenced material: blood. The DNA of the CDR3 is TGTGCCAGCAGCCCCCCGGGACTTGGACAAGAGACCCAGTACTTC. As protein: CASSPPGLGQETQYF.